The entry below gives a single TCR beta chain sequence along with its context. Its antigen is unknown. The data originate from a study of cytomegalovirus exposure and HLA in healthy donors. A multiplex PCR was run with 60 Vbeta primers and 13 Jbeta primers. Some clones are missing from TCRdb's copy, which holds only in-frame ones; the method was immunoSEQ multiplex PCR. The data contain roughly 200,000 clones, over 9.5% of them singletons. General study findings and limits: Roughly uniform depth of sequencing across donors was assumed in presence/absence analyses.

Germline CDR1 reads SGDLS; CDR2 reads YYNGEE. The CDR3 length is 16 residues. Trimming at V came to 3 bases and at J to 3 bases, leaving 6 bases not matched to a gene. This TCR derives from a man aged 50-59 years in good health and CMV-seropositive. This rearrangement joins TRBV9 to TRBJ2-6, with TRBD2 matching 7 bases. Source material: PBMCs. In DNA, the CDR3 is TGTGCCAGCAGCGGGGAGGGAGTGGTTGGGGCCAACGTCCTGACTTTC. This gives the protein CASSGEGVVGANVLTF.